This T cell receptor (beta chain) was sequenced in a study of T-cell reconstitution after alpha-beta-depleted transplantation in children. Study-level results: Recipient T cells and thymic progenitors that survived gave rise to the high TCRbeta diversity observed at day 60 in some patients. Most T-cell counts and diversity one year after the transplant came from T cells that were newly produced.

TCRbeta library construction was performed incorporating unique molecular identifiers. TCRdb re-called the PCR reads through MiXCR, storing one row per CDR3 protein. The data show around 500,000 distinct CDR3 sequences, with more than 20% seen just once and roughly 15% held by the top ten. This clonotype was counted a few times. The antigen is not known. The CDR3 contains 15 residues. CDR1 is DFQATT, CDR2 SNEGSKA, per germline (reference sequence). The J segment lost 2 bases and the V segment lost 5 bases, leaving 10 bases of the junction unmatched. The clonotype comes from a boy under two years old who had a stem cell transplant for acute myeloid leukemia, so the T cells may come from the graft donor. This chain uses TRBV20-1 with TRBJ1-1; the match to TRBD1 covers 8 bases. The sequenced sample was PBMCs, mostly from graft donor cells, obtained 360 days after TCRalphabeta/CD19-depleted stem cell transplant. The CDR3 region is CSALSRGRLNTEAFF. Written as DNA, the CDR3 is TGCAGTGCTCTCAGCAGGGGGCGCCTAAACACTGAAGCTTTCTTT.